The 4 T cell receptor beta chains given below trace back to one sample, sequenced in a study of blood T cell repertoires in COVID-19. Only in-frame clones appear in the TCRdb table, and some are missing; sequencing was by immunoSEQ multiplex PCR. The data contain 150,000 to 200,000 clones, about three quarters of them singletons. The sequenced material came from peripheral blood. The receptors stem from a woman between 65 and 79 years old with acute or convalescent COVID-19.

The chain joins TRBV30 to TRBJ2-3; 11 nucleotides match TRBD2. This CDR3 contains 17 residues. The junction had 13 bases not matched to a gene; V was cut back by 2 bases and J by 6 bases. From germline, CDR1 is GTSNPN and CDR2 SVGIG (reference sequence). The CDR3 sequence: CAWSLGPGLAEVDTQYF. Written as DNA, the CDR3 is TGTGCCTGGAGTCTCGGCCCGGGACTAGCGGAGGTGGATACGCAGTATTTT.

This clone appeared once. CDR3 sequence reads: CASSLAWGLINEKLFF. The DNA of the CDR3 is TGTGCCAGCAGCTTAGCTTGGGGGCTAATTAATGAAAAACTGTTTTTT. The rearrangement joins TRBV7-9 to TRBJ1-4; D possibly corresponds to TRBD1 (6 bases). CDR1 and CDR2 from the germline V gene are SEHNR and FQNEAQ (reference sequence). The CDR3 covers 16 residues. Trimming took off 0 bases at V and 4 bases at J, with 12 bases between the two ends.

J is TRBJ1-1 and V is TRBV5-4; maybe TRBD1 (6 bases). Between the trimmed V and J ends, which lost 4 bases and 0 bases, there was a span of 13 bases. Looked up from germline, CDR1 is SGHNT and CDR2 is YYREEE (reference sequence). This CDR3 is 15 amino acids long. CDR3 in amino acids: CASSGQGSMNTEAFF. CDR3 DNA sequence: TGTGCCAGCAGCGGTCAGGGGAGTATGAACACTGAAGCTTTCTTT.

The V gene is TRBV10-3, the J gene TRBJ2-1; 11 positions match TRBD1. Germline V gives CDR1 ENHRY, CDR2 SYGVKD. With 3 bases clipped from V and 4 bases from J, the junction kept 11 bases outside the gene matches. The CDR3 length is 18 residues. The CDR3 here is CAISERPPGQGEYNEQFF. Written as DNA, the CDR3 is TGTGCCATCAGTGAAAGACCTCCGGGACAGGGGGAATACAATGAGCAGTTCTTC.